Below, 29 T cell receptor beta chains from the same sample are listed, as sequenced in a study of T cells in localized non-small cell lung cancer. Generated by immunoSEQ multiplex PCR, the TCRdb table keeps only in-frame clones and is missing some. Here the sample spans around 3,100 clones, under 30% being singletons. The sample consisted of lung tumor tissue, taken before any cancer treatment. The receptors originated from a female donor aged 60 or older with stage I lung adenocarcinoma.

This clone was observed a handful of times. The J gene is TRBJ1-5, the V gene TRBV9, with TRBD1 as a possible D gene (6 bases). Germline values: CDR1 SGDLS, CDR2 YYNGEE. The CDR3 runs 15 residues. V lost 7 bases, J lost 3 bases, and 17 bases lay in between. The CDR3 DNA reads as TGTGCCAGCGCCGTCGATTGGACAGACAATCAGCCCCAGCATTTT. Encoded protein: CASAVDWTDNQPQHF.

This clone is classed as medium-sized. J is TRBJ1-1 and V is TRBV11-3; TRBD1 is a possible D gene (5 bases). CDR3 length equals 15 residues. Germline V CDR1 and CDR2: SGHNT, YENEEA. Between the trimmed V and J ends, which lost 5 bases and 0 bases, there was a span of 13 bases. The CDR3: CASSQAGGMNTEAFF. The CDR3 bases are TGTGCCAGCAGCCAAGCGGGGGGGATGAACACTGAAGCTTTCTTT.

This chain connects TRBV29-1 to TRBJ2-3, with 12 bases lining up with TRBD2. This CDR3 contains 13 residues. Per the germline V gene, CDR1 is SQVTM and CDR2 is ANQGSEA. The CDR3 bases are TGCACCGCTAGCGGGGGGGACACAGATACGCAGTATTTT. Protein sequence: CTASGGDTDTQYF.

V gene TRBV18 combines with J gene TRBJ2-2; 8 bases are shared with TRBD1. V lost 4 bases and J lost 5; bases outside the gene matches: 3. From germline, CDR1 is KGHSH and CDR2 LQKENI. CDR3 size: 14 residues. CDR3 nucleotides: TGTGCCAGCTCACGGACAGGGTTAACCGGGGAGCTGTTTTTT. Residues: CASSRTGLTGELFF.

J is TRBJ1-2 and V is TRBV5-1, with TRBD1 as a possible D gene (6 bases). Trimming pared 0 bases from V and 5 bases from J, leaving 14 bases between. The V gene's germline CDR1 is SGHRS and CDR2 YFSETQ. The CDR3 loop spans 15 amino acids. CDR3 coding DNA: TGCGCCAGCAGCTTGGGCAGGGGCGCTGCTTATGGCTACACCTTC. Protein product: CASSLGRGAAYGYTF.

This chain links TRBV6-8 with TRBJ1-3, with 8 bases that match TRBD1. The trim removed 6 bases at V and 3 bases at J, leaving 13 bases unmatched. Germline V gene lookup returns CDR1 MNHGY and CDR2 SAAAGT. The CDR3 covers 17 residues. The CDR3 sequence is CASSRKPGQAFGNTIYF. CDR3 DNA: TGTGCCAGCAGCCGAAAACCGGGACAGGCGTTTGGAAACACCATATATTTT.

The chain recombines TRBV30 with TRBJ2-3, with 9 bases identical to TRBD1. The J segment lost 4 bases and the V segment lost 0 bases, leaving 2 bases of the junction unmatched. Germline V CDR1 and CDR2: GTSNPN, SVGIG (reference sequence). The CDR3 sequence is 14 residues long. CDR3 residues: CAWSVTGGADTQYF. The CDR3 DNA follows: TGTGCCTGGAGTGTAACAGGGGGCGCAGATACGCAGTATTTT.

This clone appeared a few times. CDR3 residues: CAISEGPISGNTIYF. CDR3 bases: TGTGCCATCAGTGAGGGGCCGATCTCTGGAAACACCATATATTTT. The rearrangement uses TRBV10-3 and TRBJ1-3; D unclear. The V gene's germline CDR1 is ENHRY and CDR2 SYGVKD. The CDR3 extends over 15 amino acids. V lost 2 bases, J lost 0 bases, and 8 bases lay in between.

The genes are TRBV30 and TRBJ2-1, with D perhaps TRBD1 (5 bases). The germline gives CDR1 GTSNPN, CDR2 SVGIG (reference sequence). The germline V and J ends were trimmed by 1 base and 15 bases, with 13 bases remaining between them. This CDR3 comprises 11 residues. The CDR3 DNA sequence: TGTGCCTGGAGTGATTCAACAGGTGGGTTCTTC. Amino acids: CAWSDSTGGFF.

The gene calls are TRBV6-8 and TRBJ1-5; TRBD1 aligns across 10 bases. The CDR3 runs 14 residues. Losses at the gene ends were 7 bases for V and 6 bases for J; bases not matched to a gene: 6. CDR1 is MNHGY and CDR2 is SAAAGT in the germline V gene. The CDR3 loop reads CASIPGQGTQPQHF. DNA for the CDR3: TGTGCCAGCATCCCGGGACAGGGGACTCAGCCCCAGCATTTT.

This clone is labeled as large. This chain links TRBV11-3 with TRBJ1-1; no clear D. V dropped 3 bases and J dropped 5 bases, with 13 bases sitting between them. The CDR3 spans 14 residues. CDR1 SGHNT and CDR2 YENEEA come from the germline V gene. The CDR3 loop reads CASSLEWIETEAFF. The CDR3 nucleotides read TGTGCCAGCAGCTTGGAATGGATAGAGACTGAAGCTTTCTTT.

The V call is TRBV5-1, the J call TRBJ2-2, with a weak D call TRBD1 (5 bases). From germline, CDR1 is SGHRS and CDR2 YFSETQ. Trimming removed 1 base at V and 1 base at J, with 5 bases between. This CDR3 comprises 14 residues. The CDR3 loop is CASSLTGNTGELFF. CDR3 DNA sequence: TGCGCCAGCAGCTTGACAGGGAACACCGGGGAGCTGTTTTTT. Filled out from reference TRBV5-1 and TRBJ2-2, the complete variable domain reads KAGVTQTPRYLIKTRGQQVTLSCSPISGHRSVSWYQQTPGQGLQFLFEYFSETQRNKGNFPGRFSGRQFSNSRSEMNVSTLELGDSALYLCASSLTGNTGELFFGEGSRLTVL.

The chain employs TRBV15 and TRBJ2-1; 9 positions agree with TRBD2. Germline V CDR1 and CDR2: LNHNV, YYDKDF (reference sequence). CDR3 size: 16 residues. The junction had 5 bases not matched to a gene; V was cut back by 0 bases and J by 5 bases. CDR3 sequence: CATSRDRAGGDNEQFF. CDR3 DNA sequence: TGTGCCACCAGCAGAGATAGGGCGGGGGGGGACAATGAGCAGTTCTTC.

The sample holds a few counts of this clone. This chain links TRBV7-2 with TRBJ2-3; 10 nucleotides agree with TRBD1. The V segment lost 2 bases and the J segment 0 bases; nucleotides outside the gene matches: 11. The CDR3 extends over 19 amino acids. Germline-derived CDR1 and CDR2 are SGHTA and FQGNSA. CDR3 residues: CASSLLGQTGGYSTDTQYF. The CDR3 nucleotides read TGTGCCAGCAGCTTACTAGGCCAGACAGGGGGCTATAGCACAGATACGCAGTATTTT.

This clone appeared a few times. The chain carries TRBV18 and TRBJ2-7; 12 nucleotides match TRBD2. The CDR3 runs to 16 residues. Germline V CDR1 and CDR2: KGHSH, LQKENI. The V segment lost 3 bases and the J segment 0 bases; nucleotides outside the gene matches: 3. CDR3 protein: CASSPGLAGSSYEQYF. For the CDR3, the DNA is TGTGCCAGCTCACCCGGACTAGCGGGAAGCTCCTACGAGCAGTACTTC.

The chain uses TRBV9 and TRBJ2-7; 10 nucleotides match TRBD2. Germline V gives CDR1 SGDLS, CDR2 YYNGEE. This CDR3 has 16 amino acids. The V segment lost 3 bases and the J segment 5 bases; nucleotides outside the gene matches: 11. CDR3 loop: CASSEGTSALRNEQYF. In DNA form, the CDR3 reads TGTGCCAGCAGCGAGGGGACTAGCGCCCTTAGGAACGAGCAGTACTTC.

In this sample, this clone turned up once. This chain connects TRBV5-1 to TRBJ2-2, with 7 bases fitting TRBD1. Germline CDR1 and CDR2: SGHRS and YFSETQ. V gave up 4 bases and J gave up 1 base; unmatched junction bases: 4. This CDR3 has 15 amino acids. The CDR3 here is CASSLRTGNTGELFF. The CDR3 bases are TGCGCCAGCAGCCTCCGGACAGGGAACACCGGGGAGCTGTTTTTT.

This chain joins TRBV18 and TRBJ1-6; D may be TRBD1 (5 bases). CDR1 and CDR2 from the germline V gene are KGHSH and LQKENI. CDR3 length: 15 residues. Trimming removed 3 bases from V and 6 bases from J, with 12 bases in between. CDR3 amino acids: CASSPGLPGNSPLHF. CDR3 DNA: TGTGCCAGCTCACCGGGACTGCCCGGTAATTCACCCCTCCACTTT.

The V and J genes are TRBV2 and TRBJ2-3; TRBD2 aligns across 8 bases. J was trimmed by 6 bases and V by 6 bases; bases with no gene match: 11. The length of the CDR3 is 15 residues. CDR1 and CDR2 from the germline V gene are SNHLY and FYNNEI. For the CDR3, the DNA is TGTGCCAGCAGCGACTCCCGCGGGGGGCTGGATACGCAGTATTTT. Residues: CASSDSRGGLDTQYF.

CDR3 sequence reads: CASSPAQGKSPLHF. CDR3 bases: TGTGCCAGCTCACCAGCACAGGGAAAATCACCCCTCCACTTT. The chain has TRBV18 and TRBJ1-6, with D possibly TRBD1 on 6 matching bases. There are 14 residues in the CDR3. The V gene's germline CDR1 is KGHSH and CDR2 LQKENI. The V end was cut by 2 bases, the J end by 10 bases, with 12 bases between.

The chain uses TRBV11-3 and TRBJ2-3, with TRBD2 identical over 9 bases. Losses at the gene ends were 5 bases for V and 0 bases for J; bases not matched to a gene: 6. CDR3 length equals 16 residues. Germline V gene lookup returns CDR1 SGHNT and CDR2 YENEEA. The CDR3: CASSGLALESTDTQYF. The CDR3 region has the DNA TGTGCCAGCAGCGGACTAGCGTTGGAAAGCACAGATACGCAGTATTTT.

The chain is built from TRBV11-3 and TRBJ1-2; 10 nucleotides line up with TRBD1. Germline-derived CDR1 and CDR2 are SGHNT and YENEEA. The V and J ends lost 1 base and 6 bases, in that order; junction bases with no gene match: 5. The CDR3 consists of 15 residues. The chain's CDR3 is CASSLGSGQGNGYTF. The DNA for the CDR3 is TGTGCCAGCAGCTTAGGGTCGGGACAGGGGAATGGCTACACCTTC.

The CDR3 sequence is CASSTTRDPNYGYTF. The CDR3 bases are TGTGCCAGCTCAACCACCCGGGACCCTAACTATGGCTACACCTTC. V and J are TRBV18 and TRBJ1-2; weak D call: TRBD1 (5 bases). The CDR3 runs to 15 residues. Germline values: CDR1 KGHSH, CDR2 LQKENI. Between the trimmed V and J ends, which lost 5 bases and 0 bases, there was a span of 13 bases.

This clone ranks as medium-sized. The V gene is TRBV29-1, the J gene TRBJ1-2; maybe TRBD1 (5 bases). The CDR3 has 13 residues. The V gene lost 6 bases and the J gene lost 7 bases, with 18 bases spanning the gap. The germline V gene encodes CDR1 SQVTM and CDR2 ANQGSEA. The CDR3 reads CSVQPTGRGGYTF. CDR3 DNA: TGCAGCGTCCAACCAACGGGGCGAGGTGGCTACACCTTC.

This clone counts as medium-sized. This chain uses TRBV9 with TRBJ2-1; D gene uncertain. The germline V gene encodes CDR1 SGDLS and CDR2 YYNGEE. The CDR3 loop spans 14 amino acids. With 0 bases removed from V and 6 bases from J, the gap between germline ends came to 10 bases. This CDR3 reads CASSVASPGNEQFF. Written as DNA, the CDR3 is TGTGCCAGCAGCGTAGCTTCCCCCGGCAATGAGCAGTTCTTC. Based on the CDR3 plus reference TRBV9 and TRBJ2-1, the full variable domain is DSGVTQTPKHLITATGQRVTLRCSPRSGDLSVYWYQQSLDQGLQFLIQYYNGEERAKGNILERFSAQQFPDLHSELNLSSLELGDSALYFCASSVASPGNEQFFGPGTRLTVL.

This clone was observed a handful of times. This rearrangement joins TRBV19 to TRBJ2-3; 13 bases map to TRBD2. There are 18 residues in the CDR3. Germline trimming cut 1 base from V and 11 bases from J; bases unmatched to any gene: 15. The germline V gene encodes CDR1 LNHDA and CDR2 SQIVND (reference sequence). The DNA for the CDR3 is TGTGCCAGTAGTATAGTGGGGGGACTAGCGGGGACCGAAAAGTTGCAGTATTTT. This codes for CASSIVGGLAGTEKLQYF.

This chain connects TRBV11-3 to TRBJ2-1; 9 bases align to TRBD2. The length of the CDR3 is 15 residues. CDR1 and CDR2 from the germline V gene are SGHNT and YENEEA. V dropped 3 bases and J dropped 7; count of bases not matched to a gene: 7. The CDR3 here is CASSLVGTSLNEQFF. The CDR3 DNA sequence: TGTGCCAGCAGCTTGGTCGGGACTAGCTTAAATGAGCAGTTCTTC.

The V gene is TRBV19, the J gene TRBJ1-5; the match to TRBD1 covers 9 bases. The CDR3 covers 18 residues. Germline V gene lookup returns CDR1 LNHDA and CDR2 SQIVND (reference sequence). J gave up 6 bases and V 3 bases, and 15 bases lay outside the gene matches. CDR3 loop: CASSITPRTGEVPQPQHF. CDR3 coding DNA: TGTGCCAGTAGTATTACCCCTCGGACAGGGGAAGTTCCTCAGCCCCAGCATTTT.

The table lists this clone with a few counts. The V gene is TRBV6-8, the J gene TRBJ2-7, with D tentatively TRBD1 or TRBD2 (5 bases each). Trimming took off 4 bases at V and 2 bases at J, with 18 bases between the two ends. The CDR3 covers 16 residues. Looked up from germline, CDR1 is MNHGY and CDR2 is SAAAGT. The CDR3 nucleotides are TGTGCCAGCAGTTTATCGAACGGGGACCCGACCTACGAGCAGTACTTC. Its translation: CASSLSNGDPTYEQYF.